This T cell receptor (beta chain) was sequenced during a study of blood T cells in healthy people across ages. Germline loops: CDR1 MNHEY, CDR2 SMNVEV (reference sequence). Trimming took 5 bases from V and 5 from J, leaving 8 bases between them. CDR3 length equals 12 residues. It was with a sample-barcoded 5' primer and a J-beta primer mix that a second PCR of about 6 to 12 cycles was run. TCRdb reprocessed the 5' RACE reads with MiXCR, giving one entry per CDR3 protein. The sample consists of 600,000 or so distinct CDR3 sequences, 25% to 30% of them appearing once. Each sample had at least 6 million PBMCs isolated. In this sample, this clonotype turned up many times.

The chain employs TRBV27 and TRBJ2-3; D not certain. Specimen: blood. The sequence came from a woman of 80 years or more in good health. CDR3 in amino acids: CASSAYQDTQYF. The DNA for the CDR3 is TGTGCCAGCAGTGCCTATCAAGATACGCAGTATTTT.